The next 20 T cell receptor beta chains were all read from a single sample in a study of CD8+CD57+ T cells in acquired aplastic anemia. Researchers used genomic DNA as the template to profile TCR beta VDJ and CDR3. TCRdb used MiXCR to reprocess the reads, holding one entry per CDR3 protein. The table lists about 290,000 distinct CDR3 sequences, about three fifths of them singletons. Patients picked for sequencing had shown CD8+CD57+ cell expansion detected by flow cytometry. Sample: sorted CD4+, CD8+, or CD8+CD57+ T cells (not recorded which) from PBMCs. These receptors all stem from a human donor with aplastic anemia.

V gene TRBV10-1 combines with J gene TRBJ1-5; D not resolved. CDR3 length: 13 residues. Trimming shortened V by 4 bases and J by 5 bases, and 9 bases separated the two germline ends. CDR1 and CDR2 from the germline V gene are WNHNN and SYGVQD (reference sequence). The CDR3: CASSVGRDQPQHF. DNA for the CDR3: TGCGCCAGCAGTGTCGGCCGCGATCAGCCCCAGCATTTT.

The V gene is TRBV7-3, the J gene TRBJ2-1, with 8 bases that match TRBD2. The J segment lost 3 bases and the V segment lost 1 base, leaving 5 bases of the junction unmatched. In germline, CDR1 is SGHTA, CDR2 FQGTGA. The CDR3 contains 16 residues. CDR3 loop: CASSLSGGGNYNEQFF. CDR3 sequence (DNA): TGTGCCAGCAGCTTAAGCGGCGGGGGGAACTACAATGAGCAGTTCTTC.

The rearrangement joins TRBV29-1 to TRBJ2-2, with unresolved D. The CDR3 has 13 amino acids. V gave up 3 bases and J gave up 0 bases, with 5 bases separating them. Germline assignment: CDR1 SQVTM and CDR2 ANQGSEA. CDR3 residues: CSVDTSNTGELFF. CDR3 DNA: TGCAGCGTTGACACCTCGAACACCGGGGAGCTGTTTTTT.

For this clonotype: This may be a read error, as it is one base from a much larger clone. CDR3 DNA: TGTGCCATCAGATCAAGTATTCCTAGCACAGATACGCAGTATTTT. It yields the protein CAIRSSIPSTDTQYF. This sequence joins TRBV10-3 and TRBJ2-3; D not certain. The CDR3 spans 15 residues. Trimming left V 6 bases short and J 0 bases short, with 13 bases between. Per the germline V gene, CDR1 is ENHRY and CDR2 is SYGVKD.

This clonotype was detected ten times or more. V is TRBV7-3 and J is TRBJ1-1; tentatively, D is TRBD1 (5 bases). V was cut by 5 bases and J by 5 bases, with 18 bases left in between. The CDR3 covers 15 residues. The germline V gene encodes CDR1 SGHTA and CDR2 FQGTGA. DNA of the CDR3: TGTGCCAGCAGCCCCGGCGGGGGAGCGAATACTGAAGCTTTCTTT. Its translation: CASSPGGGANTEAFF.

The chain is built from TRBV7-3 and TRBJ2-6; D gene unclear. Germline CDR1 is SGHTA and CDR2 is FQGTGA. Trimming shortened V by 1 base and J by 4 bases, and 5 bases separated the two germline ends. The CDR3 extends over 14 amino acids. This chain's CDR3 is CASSLNSGANVLTF. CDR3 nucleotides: TGTGCCAGCAGCTTAAATTCAGGGGCCAACGTCCTGACTTTC.

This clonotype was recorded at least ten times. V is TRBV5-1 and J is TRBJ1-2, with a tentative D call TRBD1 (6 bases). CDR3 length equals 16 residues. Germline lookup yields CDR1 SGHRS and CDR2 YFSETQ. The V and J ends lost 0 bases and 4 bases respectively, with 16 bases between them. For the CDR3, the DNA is TGCGCCAGCAGCTTGGATCCGAACAGGGAGGGCTATGGCTACACCTTC. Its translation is CASSLDPNREGYGYTF.

CDR3 DNA: TGTGCCAGCAGTTTGGGTAGCGGGGGCTTCACTGAAGCTTTCTTT. Translated: CASSLGSGGFTEAFF. The chain uses TRBV7-2 and TRBJ1-1; TRBD1 might be the D (6 bases). V lost 6 bases to trimming and J lost 4 bases, with 18 bases between them. Germline V gives CDR1 SGHTA, CDR2 FQGNSA. The CDR3 spans 15 residues.

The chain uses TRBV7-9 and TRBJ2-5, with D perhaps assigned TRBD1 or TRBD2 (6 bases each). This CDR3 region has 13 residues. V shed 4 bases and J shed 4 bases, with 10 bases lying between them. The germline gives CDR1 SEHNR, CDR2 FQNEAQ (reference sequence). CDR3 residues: CASSYRDSETQYF. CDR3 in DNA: TGTGCCAGCAGCTACAGGGACTCAGAGACCCAGTACTTC.

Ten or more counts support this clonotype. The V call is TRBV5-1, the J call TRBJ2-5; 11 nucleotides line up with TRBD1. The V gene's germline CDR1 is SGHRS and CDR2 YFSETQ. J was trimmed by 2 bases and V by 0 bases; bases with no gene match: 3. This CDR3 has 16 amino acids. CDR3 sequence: CASSLVGTGGQETQYF. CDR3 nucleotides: TGCGCCAGCAGCTTGGTAGGGACAGGGGGGCAAGAGACCCAGTACTTC.

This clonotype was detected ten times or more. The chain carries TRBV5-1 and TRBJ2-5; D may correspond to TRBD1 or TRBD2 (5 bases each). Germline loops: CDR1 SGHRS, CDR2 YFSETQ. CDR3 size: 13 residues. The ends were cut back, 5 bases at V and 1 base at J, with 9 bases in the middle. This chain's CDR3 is CASSWDLQETQYF. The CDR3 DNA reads TGCGCCAGCAGTTGGGACCTCCAAGAGACCCAGTACTTC.

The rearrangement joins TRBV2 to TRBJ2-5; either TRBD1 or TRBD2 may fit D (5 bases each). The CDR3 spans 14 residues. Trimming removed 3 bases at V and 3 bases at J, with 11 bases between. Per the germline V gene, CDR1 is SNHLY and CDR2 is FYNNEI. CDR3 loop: CASSDRQGEETQYF. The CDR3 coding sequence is TGTGCCAGCAGTGACCGGCAGGGAGAAGAGACCCAGTACTTC.

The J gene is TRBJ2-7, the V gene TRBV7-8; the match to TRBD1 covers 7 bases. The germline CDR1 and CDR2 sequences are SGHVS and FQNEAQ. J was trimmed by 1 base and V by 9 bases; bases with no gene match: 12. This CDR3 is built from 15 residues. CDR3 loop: CASSTTGTVSYEQYF. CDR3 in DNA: TGTGCCAGTAGTACCACCGGGACAGTATCCTACGAGCAGTACTTC.

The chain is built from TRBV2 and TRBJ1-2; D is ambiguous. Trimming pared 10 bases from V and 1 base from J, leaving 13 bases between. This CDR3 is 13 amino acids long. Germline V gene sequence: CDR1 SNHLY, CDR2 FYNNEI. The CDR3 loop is CAIPAPNNYGYTF. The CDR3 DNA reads TGTGCCATCCCAGCTCCGAATAACTATGGCTACACCTTC.

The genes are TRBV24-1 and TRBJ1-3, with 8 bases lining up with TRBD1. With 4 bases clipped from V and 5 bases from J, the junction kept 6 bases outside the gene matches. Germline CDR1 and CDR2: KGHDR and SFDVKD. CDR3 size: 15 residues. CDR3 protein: CATSDLGQGRNTIYF. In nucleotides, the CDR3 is TGTGCCACCAGTGACCTTGGACAGGGTCGAAACACCATATATTTT.

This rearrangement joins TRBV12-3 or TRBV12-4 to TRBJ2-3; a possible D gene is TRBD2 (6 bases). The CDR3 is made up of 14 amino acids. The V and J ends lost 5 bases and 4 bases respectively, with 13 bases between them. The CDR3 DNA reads TGTGCCAGCAGTCCCGGGAGCTTTTCAGATACGCAGTATTTT. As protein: CASSPGSFSDTQYF.

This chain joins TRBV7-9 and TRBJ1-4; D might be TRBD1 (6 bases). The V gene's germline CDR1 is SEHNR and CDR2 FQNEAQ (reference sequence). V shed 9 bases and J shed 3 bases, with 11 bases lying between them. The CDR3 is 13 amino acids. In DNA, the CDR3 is TGTGCCAGTGCACAGGGTCCTAATGAAAAACTGTTTTTT. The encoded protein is CASAQGPNEKLFF.

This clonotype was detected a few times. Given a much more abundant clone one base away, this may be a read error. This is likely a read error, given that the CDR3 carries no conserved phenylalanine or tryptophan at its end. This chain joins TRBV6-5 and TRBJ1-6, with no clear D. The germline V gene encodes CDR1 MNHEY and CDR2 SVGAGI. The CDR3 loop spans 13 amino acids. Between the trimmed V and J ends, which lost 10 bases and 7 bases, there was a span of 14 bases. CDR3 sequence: CATRKGGNSPLHS. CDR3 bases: TGTGCCACTAGAAAGGGAGGAAATTCACCCCTCCACTCT.

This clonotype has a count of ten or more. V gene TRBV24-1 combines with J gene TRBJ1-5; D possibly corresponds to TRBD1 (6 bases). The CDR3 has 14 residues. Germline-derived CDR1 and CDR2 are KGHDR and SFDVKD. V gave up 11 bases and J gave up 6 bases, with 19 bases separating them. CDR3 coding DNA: TGTGCCAGCCACTCCGGAGTAGGGGGTCAGCCCCAGCATTTT. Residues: CASHSGVGGQPQHF.

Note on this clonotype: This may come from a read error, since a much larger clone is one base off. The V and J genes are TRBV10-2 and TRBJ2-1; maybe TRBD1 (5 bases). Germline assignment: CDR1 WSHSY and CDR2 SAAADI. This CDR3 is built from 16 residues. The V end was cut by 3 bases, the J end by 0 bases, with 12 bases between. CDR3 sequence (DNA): TGCGCCAGCAGTGACCCGACAGCGACCTCCTACAATGAGCAGTTCTTC. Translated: CASSDPTATSYNEQFF.